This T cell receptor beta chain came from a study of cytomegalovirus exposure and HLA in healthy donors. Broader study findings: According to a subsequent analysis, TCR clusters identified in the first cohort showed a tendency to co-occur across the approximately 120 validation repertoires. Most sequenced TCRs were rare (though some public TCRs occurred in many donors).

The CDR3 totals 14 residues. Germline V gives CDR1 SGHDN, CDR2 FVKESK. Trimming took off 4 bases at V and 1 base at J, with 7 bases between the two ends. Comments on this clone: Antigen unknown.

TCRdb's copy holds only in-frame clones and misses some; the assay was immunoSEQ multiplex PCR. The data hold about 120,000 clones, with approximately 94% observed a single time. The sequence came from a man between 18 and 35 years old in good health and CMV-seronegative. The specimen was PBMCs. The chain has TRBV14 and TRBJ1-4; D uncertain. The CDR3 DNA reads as TGTGCCAGCAGCCTCAGAGGAACTAATGAAAAACTGTTTTTT. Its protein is CASSLRGTNEKLFF.